This T cell receptor (beta chain) was captured in a study of T-cell reconstitution after alpha-beta-depleted transplantation in children listed by TCRdb under 2016. About the investigation overall: Using TCR repertoire profiling, the study followed T-cell immune reconstitution in a quantitative way in children after TCRalphabeta/CD19-depleted allogeneic hematopoietic cell transplantation.

Results and caveats for the whole study, not just this receptor: The frequencies of hyperexpanded clones fell over the following months, and after one year, T-cell counts and TCRbeta diversity were mostly attributed to newly produced T cells. In some patients, high TCRbeta diversity at day 60 was attributed to recipient T cells and intrathymic progenitors that had survived conditioning. The apparently early alphabetaT-cell count recovery about two months after transplant was reportedly dependent on only several hundred rapidly expanded clones derived from non-depleted graft cells.

The library relied on PCR. The sample was run on an Illumina HiSeq 2500. TCR libraries were prepared with molecular barcoding, using unique molecular identifiers to normalize TCRbeta repertoire quantification. TCRdb cleaned the public reads at Q25 with fastp, built clones with MiXCR and kept in-frame beta chains. Duplicate CDR3 protein sequences are folded into a single record with the most common DNA and genes. Here the sample has about 250,000 distinct CDR3 sequences; under 30% occur a single time. In total, the top ten clones hold about 4.8% of the sample. This clonotype was seen more than once but under ten times. Its cognate antigen has yet to be identified. Per-base quality was not reported, and no clone a single base away is much larger than it. The CDR3 sequence holds 14 residues, the cysteine and phenylalanine included. Only the CDR3 DNA stays, 42 bases, in frame from base 1. V drops 6 bases and J drops 2 bases, leaving 17 bases in between. CDR1 and CDR2 (DFQATT, SNEGSKA) derive from the germline V gene (reference sequence).

The label giving this sample's treatment or condition can be read as: allogeneic hematopoietic cell transplantation with graft depleted of TCRalphabeta T cells and CD19 B cells. The children who served as transplant recipients had been given grafts of TCRalphabeta/CD19-depleted allogeneic hematopoietic cells. Sequencing was performed on PBMCs, mostly from graft donor cells, taken 360 days after TCRalphabeta/CD19-depleted stem cell transplant. The source of this sequence is a female patient between 2 and 15 years old who had a stem cell transplant for congenital amegakaryocytic thrombocytopenia, so the T cells may come from the graft donor. Recombination linked TRBV20-1 to TRBJ2-7, with the D gene uncertain. Read as DNA, the sequence is TGCAGTGCCCATAGTAACCCTATCCCCTACGAGCAGTACTTC. Its product reads: CSAHSNPIPYEQYF.